Shown below are 16 T cell receptor beta chains from a single sample sequenced in a study of T-cell reconstitution after alpha-beta-depleted transplantation in children. Researchers prepared the TCRbeta library using unique molecular identifiers, the study reports. One entry per CDR3 protein results from TCRdb running MiXCR on the PCR reads. The repertoire includes about a million distinct CDR3 sequences, about 26% of them detected once, and 28% sits in the top ten. The sequenced sample was PBMCs, mostly from graft donor cells, obtained 360 days after TCRalphabeta/CD19-depleted stem cell transplant. These receptors all stem from a boy less than two years old who had a stem cell transplant for SCID, so the T cells may come from the graft donor.

The V call is TRBV10-3, the J call TRBJ1-5; D is perhaps TRBD1 (5 bases). Germline loops: CDR1 ENHRY, CDR2 SYGVKD. This CDR3 comprises 15 residues. The V gene lost 6 bases and the J gene lost 5 bases, with 17 bases spanning the gap. The CDR3 spells CAISDLQGVDQPQHF. The CDR3 nucleotides read TGTGCCATCAGCGACTTGCAGGGAGTGGATCAGCCCCAGCATTTT.

This sequence joins TRBV5-5 and TRBJ2-2; D perhaps matches TRBD1 (5 bases). Germline CDR1 reads SGHKS; CDR2 reads YYEKEE (reference sequence). Trimming removed 4 bases from V and 5 bases from J, with 9 bases in between. This CDR3 is 13 amino acids long. The DNA of the CDR3 is TGTGCCAGCAGCGAACAGGCGACCGGGGAGCTGTTTTTT. Protein sequence: CASSEQATGELFF.

The rearrangement links TRBV2 to TRBJ2-5; TRBD1 aligns across 9 bases. V lost 6 bases, J lost 1 base, and 6 bases stayed unmatched. This CDR3 region has 15 residues. Germline values: CDR1 SNHLY, CDR2 FYNNEI. DNA of the CDR3: TGTGCCAGCAGGATGGGGGGACAGGGCCAAGAGACCCAGTACTTC. It codes for CASRMGGQGQETQYF.

This clonotype has a handful of counts. This rearrangement joins TRBV2 to TRBJ2-7; the D is unclear. This CDR3 is built from 11 residues. The V gene lost 7 bases and the J gene lost 5 bases, with 9 bases spanning the gap. The germline V gene encodes CDR1 SNHLY and CDR2 FYNNEI. CDR3 coding DNA: TGTGCCAGCAATCAGGTAGACGAGCAGTACTTC. It is translated as CASNQVDEQYF.

The V and J genes are TRBV20-1 and TRBJ2-3; D perhaps matches TRBD2 (7 bases). This CDR3 comprises 12 residues. Germline-derived CDR1 and CDR2 are DFQATT and SNEGSKA (reference sequence). Trimming cost V 7 bases and J 4 bases, with 12 bases left between them. The CDR3 loop is CSGGGAADTQYF. In DNA form, the CDR3 reads TGCAGTGGAGGGGGGGCCGCAGATACGCAGTATTTT.

A few counts support this clonotype. The genes are TRBV25-1 and TRBJ2-7, with 9 bases fitting TRBD1. Germline CDR1 reads MGHDK; CDR2 reads SYGVNS. The CDR3 length is 16 residues. V lost 2 bases, J lost 4 bases, and 9 bases stayed unmatched. CDR3 sequence reads: CASSETGTGRIYEQYF. The CDR3 nucleotides read TGTGCCAGCAGTGAAACCGGGACAGGGAGGATATACGAGCAGTACTTC.

This clonotype has more than one count but fewer than ten. The CDR3 region is CASSETRVSRSEQFF. The CDR3 DNA follows: TGTGCCAGCAGTGAGACTAGGGTTTCAAGGAGTGAGCAGTTCTTC. The chain recombines TRBV2 with TRBJ2-1; TRBD2 is a possible D gene (6 bases). The CDR3 has 15 residues. Germline assignment: CDR1 SNHLY and CDR2 FYNNEI. Trimming cost V 3 bases and J 9 bases, with 18 bases left between them.

This clonotype occurred many times. The chain has TRBV4-3 and TRBJ1-1; D is ambiguous. Trimming cost V 0 bases and J 0 bases, with 11 bases left between them. Germline CDR1 reads LGHNA; CDR2 reads YSLEER. The CDR3 contains 16 residues. The CDR3 is CASSQDLNKLNTEAFF. Written as DNA, the CDR3 is TGCGCCAGCAGCCAAGATTTAAACAAATTGAACACTGAAGCTTTCTTT.

The V and J genes are TRBV5-1 and TRBJ2-1; the D gene is possibly TRBD1 (5 bases). With 1 base removed from V and 6 bases from J, the gap between germline ends came to 8 bases. Germline assignment: CDR1 SGHRS and CDR2 YFSETQ. The CDR3 length is 13 residues. CDR3 in DNA: TGCGCCAGCAGCTTGCTCAGGGTCAATGAGCAGTTCTTC. The encoded protein is CASSLLRVNEQFF.

The gene calls are TRBV11-2 and TRBJ2-3; 8 nucleotides agree with TRBD2. The germline V gene encodes CDR1 SGHAT and CDR2 FQNNGV. The CDR3 extends over 15 amino acids. Losses at the gene ends were 2 bases for V and 1 base for J; bases not matched to a gene: 2. The CDR3 protein is CASSLQAGGTDTQYF. CDR3 DNA sequence: TGTGCCAGCAGCTTACAAGCGGGGGGCACAGATACGCAGTATTTT.

The V and J genes are TRBV12-3 or TRBV12-4 and TRBJ1-2; tentative D call: TRBD1 (6 bases). The CDR3 consists of 16 residues. Trimming removed 6 bases from V and 4 bases from J, with 21 bases in between. The CDR3 reads CASSEDSLPNIYGYTF. The CDR3 nucleotides read TGTGCCAGCAGCGAGGACAGCCTGCCAAACATCTATGGCTACACCTTC.

V gene TRBV7-9 combines with J gene TRBJ2-1; D ambiguous. Trimming took 5 bases from V and 10 from J, leaving 9 bases between them. The CDR3 contains 11 residues. The germline gives CDR1 SEHNR, CDR2 FQNEAQ (reference sequence). DNA for the CDR3: TGTGCCAGCAGCGGGCGGTCCGAGCAGTTCTTC. It translates to CASSGRSEQFF. The whole variable domain, filled in from reference TRBV7-9 and TRBJ2-1, reads DTGVSQNPRHKITKRGQNVTFRCDPISEHNRLYWYRQTLGQGPEFLTYFQNEAQLEKSRLLSDRFSAERPKGSFSTLEIQRTEQGDSAMYLCASSGRSEQFFGPGTRLTVL.

A few counts support this clonotype. J is TRBJ1-1 and V is TRBV12-3 or TRBV12-4; perhaps TRBD1 as D (6 bases). The CDR3 loop spans 14 amino acids. The V end lost 5 bases, the J end lost 6 bases, and 16 bases lay between the germline ends. CDR3 amino acids: CASSPRQARAEAFF. In nucleotides, the CDR3 is TGTGCCAGCAGTCCACGACAGGCGAGGGCTGAAGCTTTCTTT.

This clonotype was seen a few times. The chain links TRBV20-1 to TRBJ2-3, with D perhaps TRBD1 or TRBD2 (5 bases each). Germline V gene lookup returns CDR1 DFQATT and CDR2 SNEGSKA (reference sequence). The ends were cut back, 6 bases at V and 6 bases at J, with 22 bases in the middle. CDR3 size: 15 residues. The CDR3: CSARLPGPSWDTQYF. CDR3 nucleotide sequence: TGCAGTGCGCGACTCCCGGGACCAAGCTGGGATACGCAGTATTTT.

This clonotype came up a few times. This rearrangement joins TRBV29-1 to TRBJ2-1; 7 bases match TRBD1. The V segment lost 3 bases and the J segment 9 bases; nucleotides outside the gene matches: 8. In germline, CDR1 is SQVTM, CDR2 ANQGSEA. The CDR3 has 13 amino acids. CDR3 amino acids: CSVDRRQGGEQFF. CDR3 nucleotides: TGCAGCGTTGATCGGCGACAGGGCGGTGAGCAGTTCTTC.

The genes are TRBV5-1 and TRBJ1-1; D is possibly TRBD1 (6 bases). V was cut by 3 bases and J by 1 base, with 13 bases left in between. Per the germline V gene, CDR1 is SGHRS and CDR2 is YFSETQ. CDR3 length: 15 residues. The CDR3 region has the DNA TGCGCCAGCAGCTGGGAATACAGGGCGAACACTGAAGCTTTCTTT. Its protein is CASSWEYRANTEAFF.